This T cell receptor (beta chain) was captured by sequencing in a study of CD8 T cells in ankylosing spondylitis. As the method for making TCR beta libraries, quantitative 5'-RACE with molecular barcodes was used. TCRdb independently ran MiXCR on the 5' RACE reads; one entry per CDR3 protein. The sample comprises under 950,000 distinct CDR3 sequences, around 20% of which are singletons, and 19% rests with the top ten. Deletions cut 5 bases from V and 6 bases from J, with 16 bases between. Germline lookup yields CDR1 SQVTM and CDR2 ANQGSEA. This CDR3 has 13 amino acids. A word on this clonotype: Its antigen is not identified.

General study results and limits: Made up of roughly 8 highly homologous variants, a TCR beta motif appeared characteristic of ankylosing spondylitis blood.

Sequencing used blood, either unsorted or a sorted T cell fraction (not recorded which). The chain has TRBV29-1 and TRBJ1-1; D unresolved. The TCR originated in a male donor with ankylosing spondylitis. The CDR3 DNA reads TGCAGCGTTTTCCCGGAGGATCCAGCTGAAGCTTTCTTT. Translating gives CSVFPEDPAEAFF. Based on the CDR3 plus reference TRBV29-1 and TRBJ1-1, the full variable domain is SAVISQKPSRDICQRGTSLTIQCQVDSQVTMMFWYRQQPGQSLTLIATANQGSEATYESGFVIDKFPISRPNLTFSTLTVSNMSPEDSSIYLCSVFPEDPAEAFFGQGTRLTVV.